These 16 T cell receptor beta chains share one sample of origin, sequenced in a study of CD8 T cells in Susac syndrome. It was with random hexamers that roughly 0.45 to 1 ug RNA was reverse transcribed. TCRdb fed the immunoSEQ multiplex PCR reads into MiXCR, producing one record per CDR3 protein. This table has some 200,000 distinct CDR3 sequences, 92% appearing once. The specimen was CD8+ T cells from PBMCs. These TCRs come from a human donor with multiple sclerosis.

This clonotype was found a few times. The chain employs TRBV7-3 and TRBJ2-3; the D gene is possibly TRBD2 (6 bases). Per germline, CDR1 SGHTA and CDR2 FQGTGA. This CDR3 contains 15 residues. Trimming left V 1 base short and J 0 bases short, with 8 bases between. The CDR3 loop is CASSLMGGSTDTQYF. The CDR3 nucleotides read TGTGCCAGCAGCTTAATGGGGGGAAGCACAGATACGCAGTATTTT.

J is TRBJ2-7 and V is TRBV13, with a tentative D call TRBD2 (6 bases). The V end lost 0 bases, the J end lost 0 bases, and 15 bases lay between the germline ends. Germline-derived CDR1 and CDR2 are PRHDT and FYEKMQ (reference sequence). The CDR3 loop spans 17 amino acids. The CDR3 protein is CASSLGPGAKRSYEQYF. CDR3 nucleotides: TGTGCCAGCAGCTTAGGCCCGGGAGCAAAGCGCTCCTACGAGCAGTACTTC. Looking up the rest from reference TRBV13 and TRBJ2-7 gives the full variable domain: AAGVIQSPRHLIKEKRETATLKCYPIPRHDTVYWYQQGPGQDPQFLISFYEKMQSDKGSIPDRFSAQQFSDYHSELNMSSLELGDSALYFCASSLGPGAKRSYEQYFGPGTRLTVT.

The J gene is TRBJ2-7, the V gene TRBV2; a weak D match, TRBD2 (5 bases). This CDR3 comprises 15 residues. Germline V gene data show CDR1 as SNHLY and CDR2 as FYNNEI. V lost 6 bases to trimming and J lost 1 base, with 16 bases between them. In nucleotides, the CDR3 is TGTGCCAGCAGCCTAAGATTTGGCGGGTCCTACGAGCAGTACTTC. Translated, it gives CASSLRFGGSYEQYF.

The chain recombines TRBV7-9 with TRBJ1-1, with D perhaps matching TRBD1 (6 bases). V lost 5 bases, J lost 7 bases, and 11 bases lay in between. Germline lookup yields CDR1 SEHNR and CDR2 FQNEAQ (reference sequence). This CDR3 is built from 12 residues. The CDR3 sequence: CASSQTGLEAFF. CDR3 nucleotides: TGTGCCAGCAGCCAAACAGGGCTTGAAGCTTTCTTT.

The chain links TRBV27 to TRBJ2-5; D remains unclear. The CDR3 extends over 12 amino acids. Looked up from germline, CDR1 is MNHEY and CDR2 is SMNVEV (reference sequence). Trimming shortened V by 5 bases and J by 0 bases, and 4 bases separated the two germline ends. The CDR3 spells CASSKDQETQYF. In DNA form, the CDR3 reads TGTGCCAGCAGTAAGGACCAAGAGACCCAGTACTTC.

The V and J genes are TRBV27 and TRBJ2-3, with D perhaps matching TRBD2 (7 bases). The CDR3 is made up of 14 amino acids. Deletions cut 8 bases from V and 2 bases from J, with 14 bases between. Germline V gene sequence: CDR1 MNHEY, CDR2 SMNVEV (reference sequence). The CDR3 coding sequence is TGTGCCAGCGTGGGGAGGGGGGACACAGATACGCAGTATTTT. It is translated as CASVGRGDTDTQYF.

The chain recombines TRBV4-2 with TRBJ2-1; D unresolved. Looked up from germline, CDR1 is LGHNA and CDR2 is YNFKEQ. Deletions cut 0 bases from V and 3 bases from J, with 9 bases between. The CDR3 is 15 residues long. The CDR3 is CASSQEGRVYNEQFF. CDR3 nucleotide sequence: TGTGCCAGCAGCCAAGAGGGCCGAGTCTACAATGAGCAGTTCTTC.

The chain combines TRBV12-5 with TRBJ2-7; 16 positions agree with TRBD2. V lost 4 bases to trimming and J lost 5 bases; unmatched junction nucleotides: 11. CDR3 size: 18 residues. Germline V CDR1 and CDR2: LGHNT, FRNRAP. The CDR3 sequence is CASGSGTSGRALNHEQYF. The DNA of the CDR3 is TGTGCTAGTGGTTCAGGGACTAGCGGGAGGGCCCTCAACCACGAGCAGTACTTC.

In this sample, this clonotype turned up a few times. The CDR3, as DNA: TGTGCCAGCTCTCCGCAGGGATCCACTGAAGCTTTCTTT. Translation gives CASSPQGSTEAFF. This rearrangement joins TRBV18 to TRBJ1-1; tentatively, D is TRBD1 (5 bases). The CDR3 extends over 13 amino acids. With 6 bases removed from V and 4 bases from J, the gap between germline ends came to 12 bases. The germline CDR1 and CDR2 sequences are KGHSH and LQKENI.

The CDR3 nucleotides are TGTGCCAGCAGCTACGGGGGGGCCGGCGGGGAGCTGTTTTTT. Translating it yields CASSYGGAGGELFF. The rearrangement joins TRBV12-3 or TRBV12-4 to TRBJ2-2; 8 nucleotides agree with TRBD2. V shed 6 bases, J shed 7 bases, and the junction held 7 bases outside the gene matches. The CDR3 extends over 14 amino acids.

The chain recombines TRBV14 with TRBJ1-1, with a weak D call TRBD1 (5 bases). This CDR3 has 14 amino acids. V was pared by 3 bases and J by 8 bases, with 16 bases between. Germline CDR1 reads SGHDN; CDR2 reads FVKESK. The CDR3 protein is CASSQFAGVREAFF. The CDR3, as DNA: TGTGCCAGCAGCCAGTTTGCGGGGGTCCGCGAAGCTTTCTTT.

The chain joins TRBV6-6 to TRBJ1-1; D remains unclear. Looked up from germline, CDR1 is MNHNY and CDR2 is SVGAGI (reference sequence). The CDR3 runs 16 residues. V shed 2 bases and J shed 2 bases, with 15 bases lying between them. DNA of the CDR3: TGTGCCAGCAGTTACGGGGTTGTAGGACGTAACACTGAAGCTTTCTTT. It translates to CASSYGVVGRNTEAFF.

This chain joins TRBV7-9 and TRBJ1-4; TRBD1 is a possible D gene (5 bases). The CDR3 spans 16 residues. Per germline, CDR1 SEHNR and CDR2 FQNEAQ (reference sequence). V gave up 4 bases and J gave up 0 bases, with 12 bases separating them. For the CDR3, the DNA is TGTGCCAGCAGCTCCCCCGTGGGGGCAACTAATGAAAAACTGTTTTTT. It is translated as CASSSPVGATNEKLFF.

The chain employs TRBV12-3 or TRBV12-4 and TRBJ2-7, with D possibly being TRBD2 (5 bases). The V end was cut by 5 bases, the J end by 6 bases, with 14 bases between. The CDR3 contains 13 residues. CDR3 sequence (DNA): TGTGCCAGCAGTCTGACTCTGGCGGGCGAGCAGTACTTC. This codes for CASSLTLAGEQYF.

The gene calls are TRBV27 and TRBJ2-3; TRBD2 matches at 10 bases. Germline trimming cut 4 bases from V and 3 bases from J; bases unmatched to any gene: 7. This CDR3 spans 16 amino acids. Germline CDR1 MNHEY, CDR2 SMNVEV (reference sequence). CDR3 coding DNA: TGTGCCAGCAGTTCCTCCGGACTAGCGGCAACAGATACGCAGTATTTT. Its translation: CASSSSGLAATDTQYF.

V gene TRBV18 combines with J gene TRBJ2-7; D remains ambiguous. The V gene lost 1 base and the J gene lost 2 bases, with 3 bases spanning the gap. This CDR3 is 12 amino acids long. Germline CDR1 KGHSH, CDR2 LQKENI. CDR3 coding DNA: TGTGCCAGCTCACCACAAGCCTACGAGCAGTACTTC. This codes for CASSPQAYEQYF.